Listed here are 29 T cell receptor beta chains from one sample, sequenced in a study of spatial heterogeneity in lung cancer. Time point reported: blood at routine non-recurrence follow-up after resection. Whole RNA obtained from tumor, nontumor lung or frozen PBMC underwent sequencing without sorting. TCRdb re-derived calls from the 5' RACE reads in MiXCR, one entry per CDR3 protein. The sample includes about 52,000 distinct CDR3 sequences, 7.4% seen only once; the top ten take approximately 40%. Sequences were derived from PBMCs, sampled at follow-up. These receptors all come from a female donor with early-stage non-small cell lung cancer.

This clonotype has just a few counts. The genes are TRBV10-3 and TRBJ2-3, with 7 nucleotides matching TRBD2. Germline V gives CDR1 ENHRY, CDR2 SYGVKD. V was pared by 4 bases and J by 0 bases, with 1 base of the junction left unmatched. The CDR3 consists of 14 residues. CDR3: CAISVGGSTDTQYF. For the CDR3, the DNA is TGTGCCATCAGTGTGGGGGGGAGCACAGATACGCAGTATTTT.

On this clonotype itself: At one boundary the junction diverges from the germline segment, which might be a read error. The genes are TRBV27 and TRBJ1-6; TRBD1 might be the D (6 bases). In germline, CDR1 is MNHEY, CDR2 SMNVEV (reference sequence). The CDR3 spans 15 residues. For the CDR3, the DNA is TGTGACAGCGGGGGCCTGGACAAATGGGATTCACCCCTCCACTTT. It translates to CDSGGLDKWDSPLHF.

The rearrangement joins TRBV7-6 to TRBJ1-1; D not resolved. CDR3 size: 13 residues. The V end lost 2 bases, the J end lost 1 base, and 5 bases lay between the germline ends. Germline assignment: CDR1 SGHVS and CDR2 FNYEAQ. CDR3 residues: CASSLQENTEAFF. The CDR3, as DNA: TGTGCCAGCAGCTTACAAGAGAACACTGAAGCTTTCTTT.

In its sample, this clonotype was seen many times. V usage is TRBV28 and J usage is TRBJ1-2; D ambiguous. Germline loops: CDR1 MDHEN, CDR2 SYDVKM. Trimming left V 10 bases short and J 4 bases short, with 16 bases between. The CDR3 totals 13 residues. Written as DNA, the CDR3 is TGTGCCATCTCGGCGGGTAGAAGCTATGGCTACACCTTC. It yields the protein CAISAGRSYGYTF.

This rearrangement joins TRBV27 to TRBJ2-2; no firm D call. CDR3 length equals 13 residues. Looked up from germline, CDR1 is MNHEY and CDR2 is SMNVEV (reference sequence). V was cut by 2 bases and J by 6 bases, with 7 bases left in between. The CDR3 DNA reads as TGTGCCAGCAGTTTAAATTATGCCGGGGAGCTGTTTTTT. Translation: CASSLNYAGELFF.

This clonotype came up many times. CDR3 nucleotides: TGTGCCAGCTTAGAGGGGACCACAGATACGCAGTATTTT. Encoded protein: CASLEGTTDTQYF. The V call is TRBV18, the J call TRBJ2-3; D possibly uses TRBD1 or TRBD2 (5 bases each). Germline CDR1 reads KGHSH; CDR2 reads LQKENI. The CDR3 loop spans 13 amino acids. V gave up 7 bases and J gave up 2 bases, with 10 bases separating them.

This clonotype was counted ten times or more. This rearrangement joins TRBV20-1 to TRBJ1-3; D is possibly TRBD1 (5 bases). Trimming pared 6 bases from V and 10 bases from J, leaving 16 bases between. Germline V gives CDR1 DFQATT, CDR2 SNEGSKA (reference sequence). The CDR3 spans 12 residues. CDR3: CSAGRDPRTIYF. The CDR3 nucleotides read TGCAGTGCCGGCCGGGACCCCCGAACCATATATTTT.

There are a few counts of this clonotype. Here the CDR3 reads CASSSLQEIGTQYF. The CDR3 bases are TGCGCCAGCAGCTCCCTACAGGAGATAGGGACCCAGTACTTC. The chain combines TRBV5-1 with TRBJ2-5, with D possibly being TRBD1 (5 bases). Per the germline V gene, CDR1 is SGHRS and CDR2 is YFSETQ. With 3 bases removed from V and 7 bases from J, the gap between germline ends came to 16 bases. CDR3 size: 14 residues.

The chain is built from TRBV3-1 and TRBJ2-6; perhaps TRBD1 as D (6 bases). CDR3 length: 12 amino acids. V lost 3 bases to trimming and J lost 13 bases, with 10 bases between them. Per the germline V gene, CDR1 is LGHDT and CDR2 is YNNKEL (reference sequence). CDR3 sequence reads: CASSQGDKVLTF. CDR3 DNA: TGTGCCAGCAGCCAGGGGGACAAGGTCCTGACTTTC.

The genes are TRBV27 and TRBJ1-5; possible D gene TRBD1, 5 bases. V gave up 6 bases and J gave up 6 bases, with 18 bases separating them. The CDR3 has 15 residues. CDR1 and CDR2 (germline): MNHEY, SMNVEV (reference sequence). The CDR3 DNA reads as TGTGCCAGCAGCCACCTGGGGGAATGGAGTCAGCCCCAGCATTTT. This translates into CASSHLGEWSQPQHF.

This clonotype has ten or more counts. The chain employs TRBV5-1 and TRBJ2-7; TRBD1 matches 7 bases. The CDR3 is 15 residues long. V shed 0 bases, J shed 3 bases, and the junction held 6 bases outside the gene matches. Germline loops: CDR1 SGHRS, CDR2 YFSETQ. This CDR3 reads CASSLARQGFYEQYF. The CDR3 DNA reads TGCGCCAGCAGCTTGGCTCGACAGGGTTTCTACGAGCAGTACTTC.

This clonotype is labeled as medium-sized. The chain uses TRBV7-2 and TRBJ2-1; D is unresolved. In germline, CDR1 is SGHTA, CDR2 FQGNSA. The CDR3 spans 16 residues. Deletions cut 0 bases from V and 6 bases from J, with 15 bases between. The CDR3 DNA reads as TGTGCCAGCAGCTTAGCGGGGTCGGTAAGAGGCAATGAGCAGTTCTTC. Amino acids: CASSLAGSVRGNEQFF.

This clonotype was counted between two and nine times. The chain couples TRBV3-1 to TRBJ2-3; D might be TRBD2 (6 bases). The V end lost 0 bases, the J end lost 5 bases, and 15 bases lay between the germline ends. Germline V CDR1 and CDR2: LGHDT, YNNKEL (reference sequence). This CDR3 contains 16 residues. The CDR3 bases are TGTGCCAGCAGCCAAGATTGGAAGCGGGTGGTAGATACGCAGTATTTT. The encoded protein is CASSQDWKRVVDTQYF.

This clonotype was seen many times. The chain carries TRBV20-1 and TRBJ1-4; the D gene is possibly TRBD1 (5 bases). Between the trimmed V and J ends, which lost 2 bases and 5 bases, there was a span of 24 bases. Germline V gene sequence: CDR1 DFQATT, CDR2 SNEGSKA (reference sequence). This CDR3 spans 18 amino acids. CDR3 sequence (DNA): TGCAGTGCTAGAACTTACGGGGACCTCTTTCGCAGGAATGAAAAACTGTTTTTT. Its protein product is CSARTYGDLFRRNEKLFF.

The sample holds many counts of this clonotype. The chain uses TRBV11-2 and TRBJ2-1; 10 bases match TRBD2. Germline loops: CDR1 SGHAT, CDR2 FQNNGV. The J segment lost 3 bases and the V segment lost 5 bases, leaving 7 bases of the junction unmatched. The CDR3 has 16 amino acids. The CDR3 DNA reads TGTGCCAGCAGCCCGACCGGACTAGCGGTCTACAATGAGCAGTTCTTC. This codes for CASSPTGLAVYNEQFF.

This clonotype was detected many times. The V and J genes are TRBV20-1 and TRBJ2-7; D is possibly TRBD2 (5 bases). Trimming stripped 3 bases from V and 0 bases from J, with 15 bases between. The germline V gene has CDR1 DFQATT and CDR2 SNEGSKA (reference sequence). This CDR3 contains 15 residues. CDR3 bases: TGCAGTGCTAGGTCGCTAGCTAGGAGCTCCTACGAGCAGTACTTC. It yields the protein CSARSLARSSYEQYF.

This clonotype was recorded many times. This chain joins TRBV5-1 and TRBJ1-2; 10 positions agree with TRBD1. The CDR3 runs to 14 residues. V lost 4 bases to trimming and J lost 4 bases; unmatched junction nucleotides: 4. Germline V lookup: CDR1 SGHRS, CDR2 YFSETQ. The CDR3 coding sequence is TGCGCCAGCAGCCTGGGACAGGGGATCTATGGCTACACCTTC. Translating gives CASSLGQGIYGYTF.

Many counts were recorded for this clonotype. Here the CDR3 DNA reads TGCAGTGCCCCTACGGGACCTTCTGGCACAGATACGCAGTATTTT. It encodes CSAPTGPSGTDTQYF. The chain couples TRBV20-1 to TRBJ2-3; D tentatively reads TRBD1 or TRBD2 (5 bases each). In germline, CDR1 is DFQATT, CDR2 SNEGSKA (reference sequence). CDR3 length equals 15 residues. Trimming took 6 bases from V and 1 from J, leaving 17 bases between them.

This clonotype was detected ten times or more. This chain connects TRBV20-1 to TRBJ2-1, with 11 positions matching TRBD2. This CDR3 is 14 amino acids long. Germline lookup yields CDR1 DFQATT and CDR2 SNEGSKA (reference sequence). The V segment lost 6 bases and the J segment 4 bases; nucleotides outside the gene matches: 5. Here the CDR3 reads CSADSGGAYNEQFF. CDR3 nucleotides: TGCAGTGCCGATAGCGGGGGGGCATACAATGAGCAGTTCTTC.

CDR3 coding DNA: TGTGCCAGTACCAGCCAGAGTACCAATCAGCCCCAGCATTTT. Translated: CASTSQSTNQPQHF. The rearrangement links TRBV19 to TRBJ1-5; D not certain. The CDR3 totals 14 residues. V was trimmed by 7 bases and J by 3 bases, leaving 13 bases between them. Per the germline V gene, CDR1 is LNHDA and CDR2 is SQIVND (reference sequence).

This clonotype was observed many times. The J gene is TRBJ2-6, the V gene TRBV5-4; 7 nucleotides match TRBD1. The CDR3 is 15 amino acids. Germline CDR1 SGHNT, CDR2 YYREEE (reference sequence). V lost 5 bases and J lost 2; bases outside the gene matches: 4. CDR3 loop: CASRTGNTGANVLTF. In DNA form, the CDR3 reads TGTGCCAGCAGGACAGGGAATACTGGGGCCAACGTCCTGACTTTC. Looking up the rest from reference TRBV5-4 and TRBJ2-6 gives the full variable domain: ETGVTQSPTHLIKTRGQQVTLRCSSQSGHNTVSWYQQALGQGPQFIFQYYREEENGRGNFPPRFSGLQFPNYSSELNVNALELDDSALYLCASRTGNTGANVLTFGAGSRLTVL.

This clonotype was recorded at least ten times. This chain's CDR3 is CSARALRQGTNEKLFF. The CDR3 coding sequence is TGCAGTGCTAGAGCGTTAAGACAGGGGACTAATGAAAAACTGTTTTTT. The gene calls are TRBV20-1 and TRBJ1-4, with 8 bases identical to TRBD1. This CDR3 region has 16 residues. J was trimmed by 2 bases and V by 1 base; bases with no gene match: 6. Germline lookup yields CDR1 DFQATT and CDR2 SNEGSKA (reference sequence).

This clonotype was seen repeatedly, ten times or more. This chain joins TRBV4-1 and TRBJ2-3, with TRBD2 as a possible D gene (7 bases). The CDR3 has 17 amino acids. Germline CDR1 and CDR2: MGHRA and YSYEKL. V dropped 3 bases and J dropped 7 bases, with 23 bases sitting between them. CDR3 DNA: TGCGCCAGCAGCCAGGCTGCTTCTAGGGGGGGCCTAAATACGCAGTATTTT. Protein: CASSQAASRGGLNTQYF.

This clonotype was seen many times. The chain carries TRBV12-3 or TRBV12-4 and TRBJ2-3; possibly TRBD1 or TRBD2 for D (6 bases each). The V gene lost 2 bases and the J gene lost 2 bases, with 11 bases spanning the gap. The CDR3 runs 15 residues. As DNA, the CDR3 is TGTGCCAGCAGTTTAAGGGGGGATTTCACAGATACGCAGTATTTT. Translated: CASSLRGDFTDTQYF.

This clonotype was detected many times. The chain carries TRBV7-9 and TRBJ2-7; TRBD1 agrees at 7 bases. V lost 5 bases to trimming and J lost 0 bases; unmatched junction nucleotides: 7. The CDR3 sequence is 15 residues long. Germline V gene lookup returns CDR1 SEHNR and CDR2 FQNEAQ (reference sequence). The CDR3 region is CASSPGAGGSYEQYF. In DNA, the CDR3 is TGTGCCAGCAGCCCTGGGGCAGGGGGCTCCTACGAGCAGTACTTC. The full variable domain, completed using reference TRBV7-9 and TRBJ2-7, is DTGVSQNPRHKITKRGQNVTFRCDPISEHNRLYWYRQTLGQGPEFLTYFQNEAQLEKSRLLSDRFSAERPKGSFSTLEIQRTEQGDSAMYLCASSPGAGGSYEQYFGPGTRLTVT.

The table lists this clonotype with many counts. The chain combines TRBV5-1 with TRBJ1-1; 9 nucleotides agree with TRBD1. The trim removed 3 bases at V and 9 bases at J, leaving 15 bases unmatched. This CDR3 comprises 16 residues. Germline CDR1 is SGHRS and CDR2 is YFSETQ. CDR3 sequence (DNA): TGCGCCAGCAGCTCGGACCCTTCTGGACAGGGGAGGAAAGCTTTCTTT. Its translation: CASSSDPSGQGRKAFF.

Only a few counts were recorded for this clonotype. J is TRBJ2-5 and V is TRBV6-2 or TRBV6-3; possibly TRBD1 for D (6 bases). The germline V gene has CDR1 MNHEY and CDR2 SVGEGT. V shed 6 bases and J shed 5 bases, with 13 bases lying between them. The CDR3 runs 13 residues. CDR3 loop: CASRPTGTETQYF. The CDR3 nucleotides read TGTGCCAGCAGACCCACAGGGACGGAGACCCAGTACTTC.

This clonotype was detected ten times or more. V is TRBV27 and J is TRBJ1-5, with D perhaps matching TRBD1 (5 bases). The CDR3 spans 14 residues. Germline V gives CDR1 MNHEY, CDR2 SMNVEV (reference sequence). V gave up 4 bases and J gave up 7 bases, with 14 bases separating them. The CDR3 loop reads CASSSGTLRQPQHF. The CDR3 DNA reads TGTGCCAGCAGTTCAGGGACTCTAAGACAGCCCCAGCATTTT.

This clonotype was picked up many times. CDR3 DNA sequence: TGTGCCAGCAGCGCCCGGGAACTCGGCGAGACCCAGTACTTC. It encodes CASSARELGETQYF. V gene TRBV3-1 combines with J gene TRBJ2-5; a possible D gene is TRBD2 (5 bases). V was clipped by 5 bases and J by 5 bases, with 15 bases between them. The germline gives CDR1 LGHDT, CDR2 YNNKEL (reference sequence). CDR3 length equals 14 residues.